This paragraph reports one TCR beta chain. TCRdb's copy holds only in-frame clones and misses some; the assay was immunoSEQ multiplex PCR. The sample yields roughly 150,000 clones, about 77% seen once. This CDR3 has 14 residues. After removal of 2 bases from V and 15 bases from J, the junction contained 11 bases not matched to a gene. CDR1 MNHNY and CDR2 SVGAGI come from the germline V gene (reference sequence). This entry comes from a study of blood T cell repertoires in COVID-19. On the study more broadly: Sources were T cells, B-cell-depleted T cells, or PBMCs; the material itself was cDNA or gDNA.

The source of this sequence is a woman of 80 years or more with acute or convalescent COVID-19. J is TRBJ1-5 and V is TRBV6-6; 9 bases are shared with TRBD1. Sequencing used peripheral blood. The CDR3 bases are TGTGCCAGCAGTTACGGGACAGGGTCCCCGTTGGGGCATTTT. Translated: CASSYGTGSPLGHF.